This entry is about one T cell receptor beta chain. Produced via immunoSEQ multiplex PCR; TCRdb's table is partial and in-frame only. This sample has approximately 230,000 clones, with roughly four fifths found just once. The sample belongs to a study of blood T cell repertoires in COVID-19. The wider study: The cDNA or gDNA used as material had been derived from T cells, B-cell-depleted T cells, or PBMCs.

Per germline, CDR1 MDHEN and CDR2 SYDVKM. The CDR3 covers 15 residues. V was pared by 6 bases and J by 3 bases, with 7 bases of the junction left unmatched. The sequencing sample was made of PBMCs or T cells enriched from blood (not recorded which). This TCR derives from a man in his forties who had recovered from COVID-19. The chain uses TRBV28 and TRBJ2-3, with TRBD1 matching 9 bases. The DNA of the CDR3 is TGTGCCAGCAGCAGGGACAGGGTGAAGACAGATACGCAGTATTTT. As protein: CASSRDRVKTDTQYF.